The source of this T cell receptor beta chain is a study of cytomegalovirus exposure and HLA in healthy donors. V lost 6 bases, J lost 8 bases, and 19 bases lay in between. The CDR3 has 15 amino acids. CDR1 is MNHNS and CDR2 is SASEGT in the germline V gene. It was with 60 Vbeta and 13 Jbeta primers that the PCR ran. Some clones are missing from TCRdb's copy, which holds only in-frame ones; the method was immunoSEQ multiplex PCR. The table shows some 200,000 clones, with around 79% occurring only once. Material: PBMCs. This chain connects TRBV6-1 to TRBJ1-4; a weak D match, TRBD1 (6 bases). The receptor was derived from a girl under 18 in good health and CMV-seropositive. CDR3 in DNA: TGTGCCAGCAGGCCCGGGGGGGGCGGGCGGGAAAAACTGTTTTTT. It codes for CASRPGGGGREKLFF.